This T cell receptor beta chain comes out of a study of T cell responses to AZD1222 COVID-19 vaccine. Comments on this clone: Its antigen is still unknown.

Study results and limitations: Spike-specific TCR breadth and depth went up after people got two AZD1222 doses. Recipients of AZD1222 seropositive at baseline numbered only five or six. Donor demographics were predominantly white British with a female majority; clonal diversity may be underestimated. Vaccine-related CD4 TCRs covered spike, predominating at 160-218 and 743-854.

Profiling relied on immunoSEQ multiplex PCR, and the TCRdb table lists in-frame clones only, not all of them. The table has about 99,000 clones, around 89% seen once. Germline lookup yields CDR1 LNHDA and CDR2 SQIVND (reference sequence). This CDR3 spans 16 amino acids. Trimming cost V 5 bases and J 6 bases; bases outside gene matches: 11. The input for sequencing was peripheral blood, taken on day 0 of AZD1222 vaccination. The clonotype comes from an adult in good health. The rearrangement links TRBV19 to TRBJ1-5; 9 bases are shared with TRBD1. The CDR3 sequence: CASSVQVGDRAQPQHF. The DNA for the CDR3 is TGTGCCAGTAGTGTTCAAGTAGGGGACAGGGCTCAGCCCCAGCATTTT. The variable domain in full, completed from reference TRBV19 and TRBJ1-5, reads DGGITQSPKYLFRKEGQNVTLSCEQNLNHDAMYWYRQDPGQGLRLIYYSQIVNDFQKGDIAEGYSVSREKKESFPLTVTSAQKNPTAFYLCASSVQVGDRAQPQHFGDGTRLSIL.